Presented here are 32 T cell receptor beta chains from one specimen sequenced in a study of T cell changes during pregnancy in multiple sclerosis. Libraries were prepared by immunoSEQ multiplex PCR; TCRdb keeps only in-frame clonotypes and omits some of them. Here the sample spans 55,000 to 75,000 clones, 91% being singletons. The sample consisted of peripheral blood, taken in the third trimester of pregnancy. All receptors derive from a female donor in good health, enrolled as a control in a pregnancy study.

The chain is built from TRBV6-5 and TRBJ1-4, with 9 bases aligning to TRBD1. CDR1 MNHEY and CDR2 SVGAGI come from the germline V gene. The CDR3 consists of 15 residues. V lost 5 bases and J lost 5; bases outside the gene matches: 6. CDR3 sequence reads: CASSPTGGGNEKLFF. In nucleotides, the CDR3 is TGTGCCAGCAGTCCAACAGGGGGCGGGAATGAAAAACTGTTTTTT.

V usage is TRBV6-5 and J usage is TRBJ2-7; maybe TRBD2 (6 bases). Trimming shortened V by 10 bases and J by 2 bases, and 15 bases separated the two germline ends. The CDR3 contains 13 residues. Germline V CDR1 and CDR2: MNHEY, SVGAGI. The CDR3 DNA reads TGTGCCACCGGGGGAGACGACACCTACGAGCAGTACTTC. It is translated as CATGGDDTYEQYF.

The CDR3 reads CASSLGQMYNEQFF. The CDR3 bases are TGTGCCAGCAGCTTGGGACAGATGTACAATGAGCAGTTCTTC. The V gene is TRBV7-2, the J gene TRBJ2-1, with 7 positions matching TRBD1. Germline CDR1 is SGHTA and CDR2 is FQGNSA. J lost 4 bases, V lost 3 bases, and 3 bases had no gene match. The CDR3 totals 14 residues.

V gene TRBV5-1 combines with J gene TRBJ1-1, with TRBD1 identical over 7 bases. The CDR3 sequence is 14 residues long. The trim removed 0 bases at V and 5 bases at J, leaving 4 bases unmatched. Germline loops: CDR1 SGHRS, CDR2 YFSETQ. The CDR3 DNA reads TGCGCCAGCAGCTTGGCAGGGGGGTTGACTGAAGCTTTCTTT. This sequence encodes CASSLAGGLTEAFF.

In its sample, this clone was seen once. This chain links TRBV28 with TRBJ1-4; tentatively, D is TRBD1 (6 bases). V shed 7 bases and J shed 5 bases, with 17 bases lying between them. The CDR3 is 15 amino acids. Germline CDR1 MDHEN, CDR2 SYDVKM. Written as DNA, the CDR3 is TGTGCCAGCATAACTCAGGGGCACGAGAATGAAAAACTGTTTTTT. Translating gives CASITQGHENEKLFF.

CDR3 DNA: TGCAGCGTTGCGTTGGGACTTAAAAGGGCAGATACGCAGTATTTT. Protein sequence: CSVALGLKRADTQYF. This chain links TRBV29-1 with TRBJ2-3, with D possibly TRBD2 on 6 matching bases. The germline CDR1 and CDR2 sequences are SQVTM and ANQGSEA. The ends were cut back, 4 bases at V and 4 bases at J, with 18 bases in the middle. There are 15 residues in the CDR3.

V gene TRBV6-1 combines with J gene TRBJ1-2; no reliable D call. The V end was cut by 0 bases, the J end by 3 bases, with 8 bases between. This CDR3 contains 14 residues. Germline assignment: CDR1 MNHNS and CDR2 SASEGT. The CDR3 loop reads CASSEATPYYGYTF. Written as DNA, the CDR3 is TGTGCCAGCAGTGAAGCGACACCCTACTATGGCTACACCTTC.

The J gene is TRBJ1-1, the V gene TRBV5-4; perhaps TRBD1 as D (5 bases). This CDR3 has 14 amino acids. V shed 3 bases and J shed 3 bases, with 12 bases lying between them. Germline V CDR1 and CDR2: SGHNT, YYREEE (reference sequence). The DNA of the CDR3 is TGTGCCAGCAGCTGGAAGGGGAAGGACACTGAAGCTTTCTTT. This codes for CASSWKGKDTEAFF.

This clone was found a few times. The gene calls are TRBV11-2 and TRBJ1-6; 7 bases agree with TRBD1. This CDR3 comprises 13 residues. Germline CDR1 and CDR2: SGHAT and FQNNGV. Unmatched junction bases numbered 5, after V lost 8 bases and J lost 7 bases. The CDR3 nucleotides are TGTGCCAGCCAACAGGGGAGGAATTCACCCCTCCACTTT. This codes for CASQQGRNSPLHF.

The rearrangement joins TRBV7-2 to TRBJ2-3; unclear D gene. The V and J ends lost 1 base and 4 bases respectively, with 12 bases between them. Germline V gene lookup returns CDR1 SGHTA and CDR2 FQGNSA. The CDR3 has 15 residues. CDR3 in amino acids: CASSLGLLPADTQYF. The CDR3 nucleotides read TGTGCCAGCAGCTTAGGACTCCTTCCCGCAGATACGCAGTATTTT.

V gene TRBV11-3 combines with J gene TRBJ2-7; possible D gene TRBD2, 5 bases. The CDR3 covers 13 residues. Germline-derived CDR1 and CDR2 are SGHNT and YENEEA. V lost 0 bases and J 4 bases, leaving 7 bases between the germline ends. CDR3 coding DNA: TGTGCCAGCAGCTTAGATGGGGAGTACGAGCAGTACTTC. The encoded protein is CASSLDGEYEQYF. Supplemented by reference TRBV11-3 and TRBJ2-7, the full variable domain reads EAGVVQSPRYKIIEKKQPVAFWCNPISGHNTLYWYLQNLGQGPELLIRYENEEAVDDSQLPKDRFSAERLKGVDSTLKIQPAELGDSAVYLCASSLDGEYEQYFGPGTRLTVT.

This clone was seen a single time. The chain links TRBV15 to TRBJ1-5; 7 positions match TRBD1. The V and J ends lost 1 base and 0 bases, in that order; junction bases with no gene match: 3. The V gene's germline CDR1 is LNHNV and CDR2 YYDKDF (reference sequence). This CDR3 region has 16 residues. The CDR3 sequence: CATSRVTGASNQPQHF. CDR3 DNA sequence: TGTGCCACCAGCAGAGTTACAGGGGCTAGCAATCAGCCCCAGCATTTT.

The V gene is TRBV18, the J gene TRBJ2-7; 9 bases align to TRBD1. There are 15 residues in the CDR3. Germline CDR1 and CDR2: KGHSH and LQKENI. Germline trimming cut 2 bases from V and 6 bases from J; bases unmatched to any gene: 8. This chain's CDR3 is CASSPITGQGAEQYF. The CDR3 DNA is TGTGCCAGCTCACCAATCACGGGACAGGGTGCCGAGCAGTACTTC.

The CDR3 sequence is CASSTPGTGSYEQYF. CDR3 bases: TGTGCCAGCAGCACCCCCGGGACAGGTTCCTACGAGCAGTACTTC. The chain links TRBV11-2 to TRBJ2-7; 8 nucleotides agree with TRBD1. CDR1 and CDR2 (germline): SGHAT, FQNNGV. CDR3 size: 15 residues. V lost 5 bases to trimming and J lost 1 base; unmatched junction nucleotides: 7.

The chain links TRBV5-1 to TRBJ2-1; tentative D call: TRBD1 (6 bases). There are 15 residues in the CDR3. From germline, CDR1 is SGHRS and CDR2 YFSETQ. V was pared by 0 bases and J by 5 bases, with 12 bases between. The CDR3 nucleotides read TGCGCCAGCAGCTTGGTTCAGGGGAGACACAATGAGCAGTTCTTC. As protein: CASSLVQGRHNEQFF.

V is TRBV19 and J is TRBJ2-2, with 8 nucleotides matching TRBD1. CDR1 LNHDA and CDR2 SQIVND come from the germline V gene (reference sequence). CDR3 length equals 15 residues. After removal of 3 bases from V and 3 bases from J, the junction contained 3 bases not matched to a gene. Written as DNA, the CDR3 is TGTGCCAGTAGTATGGACAGGGCCTACACCGGGGAGCTGTTTTTT. Protein sequence: CASSMDRAYTGELFF.

The chain has TRBV27 and TRBJ1-1; no firm D call. CDR1 and CDR2 from the germline V gene are MNHEY and SMNVEV (reference sequence). Between the trimmed V and J ends, which lost 1 base and 4 bases, there was a span of 13 bases. The CDR3 extends over 15 amino acids. Here the CDR3 DNA reads TGTGCCAGCAGTTTATTGAGAGAAACGGGCACTGAAGCTTTCTTT. Encoded protein: CASSLLRETGTEAFF.

CDR3 bases: TGTGCCAGCAGTATCAGGGATACGCAGTATTTT. Translation gives CASSIRDTQYF. The J gene is TRBJ2-3, the V gene TRBV6-5; D is ambiguous. The CDR3 is made up of 11 amino acids. V shed 5 bases and J shed 6 bases, with 6 bases lying between them. Germline loops: CDR1 MNHEY, CDR2 SVGAGI.

In its sample, this clone was seen once. The V and J genes are TRBV5-8 and TRBJ1-3, with TRBD1 as a possible D gene (5 bases). Trimming took 0 bases from V and 4 from J, leaving 11 bases between them. This CDR3 comprises 15 residues. Germline values: CDR1 SGHTS, CDR2 YDEGEE. This chain's CDR3 is CASSLGRDLGNTIYF. DNA for the CDR3: TGTGCCAGCAGCTTGGGCCGGGACTTAGGAAACACCATATATTTT.

This rearrangement joins TRBV6-1 to TRBJ2-2, with D possibly TRBD2 on 5 matching bases. The CDR3 has 14 amino acids. The V and J ends lost 6 bases and 5 bases respectively, with 13 bases between them. Germline CDR1 MNHNS, CDR2 SASEGT. The CDR3 sequence: CASRALRGTGELFF. The CDR3 coding sequence is TGTGCCAGCAGGGCCCTGAGAGGGACCGGGGAGCTGTTTTTT.

The chain links TRBV7-6 to TRBJ2-7, with unresolved D. This CDR3 is 13 amino acids long. Germline CDR1 is SGHVS and CDR2 is FNYEAQ. The V gene lost 4 bases and the J gene lost 3 bases, with 10 bases spanning the gap. The CDR3 protein is CASSSQEHYEQYF. CDR3 DNA sequence: TGTGCCAGCAGCTCCCAAGAGCACTACGAGCAGTACTTC.

The chain is built from TRBV4-3 and TRBJ1-2, with TRBD1 matching 8 bases. The ends lost 3 bases at V and 4 bases at J; junction bases unmatched: 7. The germline V gene has CDR1 LGHNA and CDR2 YSLEER. CDR3 length: 15 amino acids. The CDR3 protein is CASSQAGGRSYGYTF. CDR3 DNA sequence: TGCGCCAGCAGCCAGGCAGGGGGCCGCTCCTATGGCTACACCTTC.

This CDR3 reads CASSKPRGGGQETQYF. The DNA for the CDR3 is TGTGCCAGCAGCAAACCCCGGGGGGGCGGGCAAGAGACCCAGTACTTC. The rearrangement uses TRBV7-6 and TRBJ2-5; TRBD2 matches 8 bases. J lost 2 bases, V lost 5 bases, and 10 bases had no gene match. The CDR3 sequence is 16 residues long. CDR1 SGHVS and CDR2 FNYEAQ come from the germline V gene.

The chain couples TRBV19 to TRBJ1-1, with TRBD1 matching 11 bases. This CDR3 spans 17 amino acids. Germline V gene data show CDR1 as LNHDA and CDR2 as SQIVND (reference sequence). V dropped 4 bases and J dropped 0; count of bases not matched to a gene: 7. In DNA, the CDR3 is TGTGCCAGTAGTAGTCGGACAGGGGGCTCTCTGAACACTGAAGCTTTCTTT. Encoded protein: CASSSRTGGSLNTEAFF. The full variable domain, in which reference TRBV19 and TRBJ1-1 provide the parts outside the CDR3, is DGGITQSPKYLFRKEGQNVTLSCEQNLNHDAMYWYRQDPGQGLRLIYYSQIVNDFQKGDIAEGYSVSREKKESFPLTVTSAQKNPTAFYLCASSSRTGGSLNTEAFFGQGTRLTVV.

This chain links TRBV5-4 with TRBJ2-6; TRBD1 matches 9 bases. Trimming cost V 2 bases and J 1 base; bases outside gene matches: 7. Per germline, CDR1 SGHNT and CDR2 YYREEE (reference sequence). The CDR3 has 18 residues. CDR3 in DNA: TGTGCCAGCAGCTTACTGACAGGGGGAACTTCTGGGGCCAACGTCCTGACTTTC. It specifies CASSLLTGGTSGANVLTF.

This clone appeared a single time. The chain recombines TRBV7-2 with TRBJ1-3; D unclear. This CDR3 has 14 amino acids. Germline V gene lookup returns CDR1 SGHTA and CDR2 FQGNSA. V was shortened by 0 bases and J by 0 bases, with 3 bases between the two germline ends. This chain's CDR3 is CASSLASSGNTIYF. The CDR3 DNA follows: TGTGCCAGCAGCTTAGCGAGCTCTGGAAACACCATATATTTT.

The table lists this clone with a count of one. The V call is TRBV7-9, the J call TRBJ2-2, with a possible D match to TRBD2 (5 bases). CDR3 size: 14 residues. Germline loops: CDR1 SEHNR, CDR2 FQNEAQ (reference sequence). V was shortened by 8 bases and J by 1 base, with 11 bases between the two germline ends. CDR3 region: CASRLAGNTGELFF. In DNA form, the CDR3 reads TGTGCCAGCCGCCTAGCCGGGAACACCGGGGAGCTGTTTTTT.

The rearrangement links TRBV6-6 to TRBJ1-1; D is ambiguous. The CDR3 totals 13 residues. V was cut by 7 bases and J by 1 base, with 10 bases left in between. Germline V gene lookup returns CDR1 MNHNY and CDR2 SVGAGI (reference sequence). As DNA, the CDR3 is TGTGCCAGCAATCGGAGGGAGAACACTGAAGCTTTCTTT. It is translated as CASNRRENTEAFF.

This chain uses TRBV4-3 with TRBJ2-7, with TRBD1 matching 7 bases. The V gene's germline CDR1 is LGHNA and CDR2 YSLEER. V shed 3 bases and J 3 bases; nucleotides not matched to a gene: 5. This CDR3 has 14 residues. The CDR3 here is CASSQFTGVYEQYF. In nucleotides, the CDR3 is TGCGCCAGCAGCCAGTTTACAGGGGTCTACGAGCAGTACTTC.

The CDR3, as DNA: TGTGCCAGCAGCTTATGGGGGCTGTCACCCCTCCACTTT. Its translation: CASSLWGLSPLHF. This chain uses TRBV11-1 with TRBJ1-6; the D gene is possibly TRBD1 (6 bases). V shed 2 bases and J shed 10 bases, with 9 bases lying between them. Germline V CDR1 and CDR2: SGHAT, FQDESV (reference sequence). The CDR3 has 13 amino acids.

This clone was recorded only once. The chain joins TRBV30 to TRBJ1-4; D remains unclear. Germline CDR1 is GTSNPN and CDR2 is SVGIG (reference sequence). CDR3 length: 11 residues. Trimming shortened V by 0 bases and J by 10 bases, and 6 bases separated the two germline ends. CDR3 bases: TGTGCCTGGAGTGTACAGACAAAACTGTTTTTT. It codes for CAWSVQTKLFF.

The genes are TRBV2 and TRBJ1-4; D ambiguous. Per germline, CDR1 SNHLY and CDR2 FYNNEI. Trimming removed 5 bases at V and 0 bases at J, with 10 bases between. This CDR3 has 15 amino acids. The CDR3 sequence: CASSTQRATNEKLFF. CDR3 DNA sequence: TGTGCCAGCAGTACCCAGCGAGCAACTAATGAAAAACTGTTTTTT.